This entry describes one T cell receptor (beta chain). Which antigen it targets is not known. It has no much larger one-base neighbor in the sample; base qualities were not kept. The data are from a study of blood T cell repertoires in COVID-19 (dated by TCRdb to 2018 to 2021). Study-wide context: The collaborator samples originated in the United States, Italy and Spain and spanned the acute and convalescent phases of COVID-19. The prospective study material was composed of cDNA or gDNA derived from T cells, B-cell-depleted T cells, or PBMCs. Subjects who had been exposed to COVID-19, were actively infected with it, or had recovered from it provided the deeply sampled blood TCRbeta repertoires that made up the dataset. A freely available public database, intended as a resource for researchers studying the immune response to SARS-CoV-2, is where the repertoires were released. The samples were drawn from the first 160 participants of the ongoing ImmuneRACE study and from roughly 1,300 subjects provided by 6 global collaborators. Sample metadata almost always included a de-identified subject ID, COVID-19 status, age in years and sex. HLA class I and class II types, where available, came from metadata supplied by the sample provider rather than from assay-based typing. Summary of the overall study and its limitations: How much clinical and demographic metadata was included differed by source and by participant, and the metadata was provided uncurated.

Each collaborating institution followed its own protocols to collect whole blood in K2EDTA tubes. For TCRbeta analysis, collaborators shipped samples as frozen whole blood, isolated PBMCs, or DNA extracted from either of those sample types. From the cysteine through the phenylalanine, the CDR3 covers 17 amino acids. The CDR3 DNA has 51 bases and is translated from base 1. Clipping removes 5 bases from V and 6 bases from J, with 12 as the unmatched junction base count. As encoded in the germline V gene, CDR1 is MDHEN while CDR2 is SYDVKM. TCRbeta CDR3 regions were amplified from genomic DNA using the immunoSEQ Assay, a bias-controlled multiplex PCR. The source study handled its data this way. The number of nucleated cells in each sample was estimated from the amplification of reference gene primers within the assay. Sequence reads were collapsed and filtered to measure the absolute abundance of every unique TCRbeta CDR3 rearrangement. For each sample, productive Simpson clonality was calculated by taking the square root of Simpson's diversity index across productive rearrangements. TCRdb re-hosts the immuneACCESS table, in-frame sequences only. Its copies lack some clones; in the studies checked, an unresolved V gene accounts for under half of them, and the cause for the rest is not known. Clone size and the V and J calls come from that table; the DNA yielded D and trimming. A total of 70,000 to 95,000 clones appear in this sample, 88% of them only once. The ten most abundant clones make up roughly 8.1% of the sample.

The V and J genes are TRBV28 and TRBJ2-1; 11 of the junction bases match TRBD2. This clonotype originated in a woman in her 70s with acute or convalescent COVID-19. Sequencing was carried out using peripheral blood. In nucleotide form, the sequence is TGTGCCAGCAGTCACAGCCCCTTAGCGGGAGGGCCCAATGAGCAGTTCTTC. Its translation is CASSHSPLAGGPNEQFF. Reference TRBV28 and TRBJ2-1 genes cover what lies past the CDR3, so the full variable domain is DVKVTQSSRYLVKRTGEKVFLECVQDMDHENMFWYRQDPGLGLRLIYFSYDVKMKEKGDIPEGYSVSREKKERFSLILESASTNQTSMYLCASSHSPLAGGPNEQFFGPGTRLTVL.